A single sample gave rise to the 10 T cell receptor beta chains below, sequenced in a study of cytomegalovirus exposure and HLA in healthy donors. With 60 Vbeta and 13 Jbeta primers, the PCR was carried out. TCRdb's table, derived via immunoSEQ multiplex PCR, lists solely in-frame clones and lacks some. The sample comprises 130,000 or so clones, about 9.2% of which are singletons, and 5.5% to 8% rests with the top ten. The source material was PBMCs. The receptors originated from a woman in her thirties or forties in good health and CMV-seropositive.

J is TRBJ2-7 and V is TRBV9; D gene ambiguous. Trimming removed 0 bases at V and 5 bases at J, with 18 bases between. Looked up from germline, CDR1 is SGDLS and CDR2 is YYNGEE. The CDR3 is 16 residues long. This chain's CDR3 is CASSVAPWSPRNEQYF. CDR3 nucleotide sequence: TGTGCCAGCAGCGTAGCCCCTTGGAGCCCGAGGAACGAGCAGTACTTC.

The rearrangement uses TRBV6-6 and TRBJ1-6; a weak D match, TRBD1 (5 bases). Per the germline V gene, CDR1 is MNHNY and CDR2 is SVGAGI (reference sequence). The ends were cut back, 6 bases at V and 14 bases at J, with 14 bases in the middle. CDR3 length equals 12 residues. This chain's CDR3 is CASSRQTNTLHF. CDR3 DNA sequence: TGTGCCAGCAGCCGACAGACAAACACCCTCCACTTT.

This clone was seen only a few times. DNA of the CDR3: TGCACCAGCAGCCAAGATAGAGTAGCGGGCCGTCCTTTCTACAATGAGCAGTTCTTC. This gives the protein CTSSQDRVAGRPFYNEQFF. The chain recombines TRBV1 with TRBJ2-1; TRBD2, the table's D call, lacks a check against the DNA. TRBV1 is given as a pseudogene. CDR3 size: 19 residues.

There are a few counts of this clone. The CDR3 loop is CASSVSGGADDTQYF. The DNA of the CDR3 is TGTGCCAGCAGCGTAAGCGGGGGGGCGGATGATACGCAGTATTTT. This chain connects TRBV9 to TRBJ2-3; 10 bases are shared with TRBD2. V lost 1 base, J lost 6 bases, and 5 bases stayed unmatched. Germline V gives CDR1 SGDLS, CDR2 YYNGEE. The CDR3 is 15 residues long.

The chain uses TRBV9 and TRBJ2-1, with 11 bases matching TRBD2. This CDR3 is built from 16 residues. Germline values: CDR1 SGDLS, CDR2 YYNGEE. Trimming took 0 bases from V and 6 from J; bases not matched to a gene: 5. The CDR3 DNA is TGTGCCAGCAGCGTAGCGGTAGCGGGGGGGCTCAATGAGCAGTTCTTC. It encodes CASSVAVAGGLNEQFF.

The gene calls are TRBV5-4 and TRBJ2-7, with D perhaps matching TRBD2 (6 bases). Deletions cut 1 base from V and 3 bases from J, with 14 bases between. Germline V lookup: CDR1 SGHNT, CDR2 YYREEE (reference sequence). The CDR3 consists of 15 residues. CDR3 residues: CASSLPMGGRYEQYF. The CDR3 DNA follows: TGTGCCAGCAGCTTGCCTATGGGGGGACGCTACGAGCAGTACTTC.

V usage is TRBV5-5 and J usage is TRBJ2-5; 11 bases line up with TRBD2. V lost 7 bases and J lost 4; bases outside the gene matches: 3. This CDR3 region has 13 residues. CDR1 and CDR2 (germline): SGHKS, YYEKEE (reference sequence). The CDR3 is CASLGLAGETQYF. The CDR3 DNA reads TGTGCCAGCTTAGGACTAGCGGGAGAGACCCAGTACTTC.

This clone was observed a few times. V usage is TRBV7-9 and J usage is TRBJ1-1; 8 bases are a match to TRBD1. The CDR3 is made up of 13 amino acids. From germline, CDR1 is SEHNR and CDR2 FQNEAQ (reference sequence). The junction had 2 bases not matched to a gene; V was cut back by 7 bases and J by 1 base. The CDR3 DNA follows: TGTGCCAGCAATGGACAGGGGAACACTGAAGCTTTCTTT. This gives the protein CASNGQGNTEAFF.

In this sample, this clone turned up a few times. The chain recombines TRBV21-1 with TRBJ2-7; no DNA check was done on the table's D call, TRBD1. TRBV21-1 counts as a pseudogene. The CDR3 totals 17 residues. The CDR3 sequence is CASSKEGGQLLPYEQYF. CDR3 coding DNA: TGTGCCAGCAGCAAAGAGGGGGGACAGCTCCTCCCCTACGAGCAGTACTTC.

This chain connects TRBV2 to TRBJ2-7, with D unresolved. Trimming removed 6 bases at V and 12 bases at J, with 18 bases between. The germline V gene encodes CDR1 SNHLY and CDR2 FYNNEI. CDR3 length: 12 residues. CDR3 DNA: TGTGCCAGCAGCGAACGTCCCAGGTTTGCGTACTTC. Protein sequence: CASSERPRFAYF.